The source of this T cell receptor (beta chain) is a study of blood T cells in healthy people across ages (dated by TCRdb to the mid-2010s). The study in broad terms: In model experiments, template switching captured about one uniquely barcoded TCR beta cDNA molecule for every two T cells. Using deep sequencing normalized with unique cDNA molecular identifiers, the study measured how TCR beta repertoire diversity changes with age. Four age groups were formed from the donors: young (average approximately 17 years), middle-aged (approximately 39), aged (62) and long-lived (roughly 88). The study analyzed two additional independent replicas of 1 million unique cDNA reads from the same blood draw for two donors, one aged 18 to 29 and one aged 80 or older. To avoid experimental bias, donors of different ages were distributed randomly across sequencing lanes. The research as a whole found: The percentage of naive T cells measured by flow cytometry correlated strongly with observed TCR beta diversity. Because the CMV infection status of the donors was unknown, age-related changes in expanded clonotypes may potentially have been confounded. Bulk unsorted PBMC profiling prevented conclusive comparison of naive and antigen-experienced compartments. Total diversity estimates from one million sequenced T cells were considered lower bounds and underestimates. As age increased, observed TCR beta diversity per million T cells dropped in a roughly linear way, and a significant reduction was already evident by age 40. Compared with the aged group, the long-lived group had more naive CD4+ T cells, fewer expanded clones and increased TCR diversity, a pattern suggesting age selection.

CDR1 and CDR2 (DFQATT, SNEGSKA) derive from the germline V gene (reference sequence). The CDR3, cysteine through phenylalanine, is 13 amino acids long. The sequence is cut down to CDR3 DNA, 39 bases in frame from base 1. To prepare the library, 5' RACE was applied. The data were produced on an Illumina HiSeq 2500. A second about 7 to 11 cycle PCR used a sample-barcoded 5' primer and a J-beta primer mix. A template-switch 5' adaptor carrying 12 random nucleotides introduced a unique molecular identifier onto each TCR beta cDNA molecule. Each sample yielded at least 2.5 million CDR3-containing paired-end reads. The Mint cDNA synthesis kit, primed by a TRBC-specific oligonucleotide, was used to synthesize first-strand cDNA from all RNA. Following uracil-DNA glycosylase treatment, all cDNA underwent a first 18-cycle PCR with the universal primers M1SS and BC2_uni_R. The published analysis was carried out like this. Normalization of each sample was performed by random selection of 1 million high-quality reads, each carrying a distinct molecular identifier. Instead of being binned into consensus sequences, reads that shared molecular identifiers were thrown out. CDR3 identification, clonotype clustering and error correction used MiTCR with a Q25 quality threshold and the strictest error-elimination algorithm. A nonparametric unseen species model using Euler transformation provided a lower-bound estimate of total TCR beta diversity. TCRdb applied fastp at Q25 and MiXCR to the public reads, then kept only in-frame beta chains. Each CDR3 protein gets just one entry, which takes the most common genes and DNA from the rows behind it. The V and J calls shown here were made by TCRdb, not taken from the authors' results. This sample comprises around 670,000 distinct CDR3 sequences, about 30% of them detected only once. The ten largest clonotypes hold around 16% of the sample.

Concerning this clonotype: The antigen it binds to is not known. This could be a read error, since a much larger clone is one nucleotide away.

Donors were 40 or so systemically healthy Caucasian individuals from Russia aged roughly 6 to 90 years. Around 9.8 milliliters of peripheral blood were collected from each donor into EDTA-treated Vacutainer tubes. Ficoll-Paque density-gradient centrifugation was used to isolate PBMCs, with at least 6 million per sample. Total RNA was extracted from PBMCs with Trizol reagent, with at least 5 micrograms obtained per sample. For every donor, an aliquot of PBMCs went through flow cytometry to measure the percentages of naive CD45RAhigh/CD27high T cells. The source of this sequence is an elderly woman in good health. The rearrangement joined TRBV20-1 to TRBJ1-5; no D segment can be confidently identified. Sequencing was carried out using blood. The CDR3 protein sequence reads: CSARDRKDQPRHF. In nucleotides, the sequence is TGCAGTGCTAGAGATCGGAAGGATCAGCCCCGGCATTTT.